The 10 T cell receptor beta chains presented below share a single source sample, sequenced in a study of T cells in women clearing cervical HPV infection. Profiled with immunoSEQ multiplex PCR; TCRdb holds only in-frame clones, not every one. Recorded for this sample: roughly 30,000 clones. Source material: blood buffy coat. These TCRs come from a woman between 18 and 75 years old with a cervical HPV16 infection that either progressed to CIN3+ or cleared (not recorded which).

Of note for this clone: The CDR3 goes on 3 residues after the read ends, and that part is filled in from the germline J gene. The chain combines TRBV19 with TRBJ1-1, with TRBD1 matching 7 bases. The CDR3 covers 12 residues. The V gene's germline CDR1 is LNHDA and CDR2 SQIVND (reference sequence). After removal of 6 bases from V and 7 bases from J, the junction contained 5 bases not matched to a gene. The covered CDR3 bases are TGTGCCAGTAGCCTGGACAGGTTTGAA. Encoded protein: CASSLDRFE. The CDR3 in its entirety is CASSLDRFEAFF.

CDR3 region: CASSETFGEQYF. CDR3 DNA, as far as it was read: TGTGCCAGCAGCGAAACGTTCGGCGAG. V gene TRBV11-2 combines with J gene TRBJ2-7; D is unresolved. The CDR3 is cut off 3 residues early in the read; its end comes from the germline J gene. Germline-derived CDR1 and CDR2 are SGHAT and FQNNGV. V was clipped by 5 bases and J by 6 bases, with 11 bases between them. The CDR3 sequence is 12 residues long.

For this clone: Read coverage stops 3 residues before the CDR3 terminus; the germline J gene supplies the remainder. V is TRBV18 and J is TRBJ1-2; TRBD1 matches 8 bases. Germline-derived CDR1 and CDR2 are KGHSH and LQKENI. CDR3 length: 16 residues. Partial CDR3 DNA: TGTGCCAGCTCACCCCTATCAGGGGGCGCGACGGGGGAC. Translation: CASSPLSGGATGD. From start to end, the CDR3 is CASSPLSGGATGDYTF.

Measured by frequency, this clone is medium-sized. Sequencing ends 3 residues short of the CDR3 end; the germline J gene provides the rest. The chain carries TRBV5-1 and TRBJ1-6; the D is unclear. The germline V gene encodes CDR1 SGHRS and CDR2 YFSETQ. There are 15 residues in the CDR3. Trimming took 1 base from V and 8 from J, leaving 13 bases between them. CDR3 amino acids: CASSLRPGQDSPLHF. The CDR3 bases that were read are TGCGCCAGCAGCTTGCGTCCTGGCCAGGATTCACCC.

By frequency, this clone is medium-sized. The read gets to within 3 residues of the CDR3 end, and the germline J gene fills in the rest. The rearrangement uses TRBV2 and TRBJ2-7; 7 bases align to TRBD1. CDR1 and CDR2 (germline): SNHLY, FYNNEI. Unmatched junction bases numbered 5, after V lost 1 base and J lost 5 bases. The CDR3 totals 14 residues. The part of the CDR3 DNA that was read is TGTGCCAGCAGTGAAGGGGGACAGCGACACGAG. Protein sequence: CASSEGGQRHE. The whole CDR3 sequence reads CASSEGGQRHEQYF.

About this clone itself: The read ends 3 residues before the CDR3 terminus; that terminus is restored from the germline J gene. The rearrangement joins TRBV12-3 or TRBV12-4 to TRBJ1-2; 7 positions match TRBD1. V shed 6 bases, J shed 4 bases, and the junction held 11 bases outside the gene matches. CDR3 length: 15 residues. The CDR3 loop reads CASSLTGQFGYGYTF. Partial CDR3 DNA: TGTGCCAGCAGCCTAACGGGACAGTTCGGCTATGGC.

Turning to this clone: The read finishes 3 residues shy of the CDR3 end, and the germline J gene is used to complete it. The chain links TRBV5-4 to TRBJ2-2; a possible D gene is TRBD2 (5 bases). This CDR3 has 15 residues. Trimming cost V 1 base and J 4 bases, with 11 bases left between them. CDR1 is SGHNT and CDR2 is YYREEE in the germline V gene (reference sequence). CDR3 DNA (partial): TGTGCCAGCAGCTTGAACCGGGGTTTCACCGGGGAG. Translation gives CASSLNRGFTGE. The complete CDR3 sequence is CASSLNRGFTGELFF.

A note on this clone: The sequence runs out 3 residues before the end of the CDR3; the remainder is reconstructed from the germline J gene. The chain carries TRBV4-1 and TRBJ1-4; 7 positions agree with TRBD1. Germline V gene data show CDR1 as MGHRA and CDR2 as YSYEKL. This CDR3 spans 14 amino acids. After removal of 3 bases from V and 8 bases from J, the junction contained 6 bases not matched to a gene. CDR3 bases read: TGCGCCAGCAGCCAGGGCAGGGGGGAGGAAAAA. Amino acid sequence: CASSQGRGEEK. The complete CDR3 sequence is CASSQGRGEEKLFF.

On this clone: Sequencing ends 3 residues short of the CDR3 end; the germline J gene provides the rest. The chain uses TRBV7-2 and TRBJ1-2; D is ambiguous. CDR1 SGHTA and CDR2 FQGNSA come from the germline V gene. CDR3 size: 12 residues. V lost 3 bases and J 2 bases, leaving 4 bases between the germline ends. CDR3 bases read: TGTGCCAGCAGCTTGTTAAACTATGGC. It translates to CASSLLNYG. The whole CDR3 is CASSLLNYGYTF.

About this clone itself: Read sequence stops 3 residues before the CDR3 end, and the germline J gene provides the missing end. This chain connects TRBV4-2 to TRBJ1-4, with unresolved D. The CDR3 runs 15 residues. Per germline, CDR1 LGHNA and CDR2 YNFKEQ. The V end was cut by 1 base, the J end by 8 bases, with 14 bases between. The CDR3 reads CASSQGVVEGEKLFF. The sequenced part of the CDR3 DNA is TGTGCCAGCAGCCAAGGTGTCGTTGAAGGGGAAAAA.